This TCR beta chain was found in a study of OX40 agonist ivuxolimab in advanced cancers. Germline CDR1 and CDR2: ENHRY and SYGVKD. This CDR3 is built from 15 residues. Trimming removed 2 bases from V and 4 bases from J; junction bases left unmatched: 5. A word on this clone: The antigen is unknown. This specimen includes other DNA sequences encoding the same CDR3.

Whole-study findings and limits: Expanded clones belonging to CD8+ T cells outnumbered, on average, those of CD4+.

Clones were read by immunoSEQ multiplex PCR, and TCRdb kept only the in-frame ones, dropping some. The sample includes 57,000 or so clones, over 85% of them seen just once. The chain combines TRBV10-3 with TRBJ2-7; 10 bases match TRBD1. The TCR was taken from an adult with an advanced solid tumor such as melanoma, head and neck, liver or kidney cancer. The sequenced sample was CD4+ or CD8+ T cells sorted from blood, obtained in a trial of the OX40 agonist ivuxolimab. The CDR3 nucleotides are TGTGCCATCAGTGAGCCGGGACAGGGGTCGTACGAGCAGTACTTC. Translation gives CAISEPGQGSYEQYF.